The rows below give T cell receptor beta chains drawn from one sample of a study of blood T cell repertoires in COVID-19. The method was immunoSEQ multiplex PCR; TCRdb's version includes in-frame clones alone and lacks a portion of them. The sample has about 170,000 clones, 86% seen once. The specimen sequenced was peripheral blood. These receptors were obtained from a woman aged 55-69 years with COVID-19, enrolled during active disease. Each CDR3 is given with its conserved first and last residue. The D gene is left open where the match is weak. For some rows the clone size is stated as once, few or many, or as a class when expanded; others skip it.

v_call	clone_size	d_call	j_call	cdr3_nt	cdr3_aa
TRBV19	-	-	TRBJ2-7	TGTGCCAGTAGTATAAAGGGCTTGAGGGCGGGCGAGCAGTACTTC	CASSIKGLRAGEQYF
TRBV28	-	-	TRBJ1-5	TGTGCCAGCTCTACCAATCAGCCCCAGCATTTT	CASSTNQPQHF
TRBV9	once	TRBD1	TRBJ1-4	TGTGCCAGCAGCGTAGGACAGGGGGCGACTAATGAAAAACTGTTTTTT	CASSVGQGATNEKLFF
TRBV19	-	-	TRBJ1-2	TGTGCCAGTAGTAGCGGTCCCAGGGGAGGGGACTATGGCTACACCTTC	CASSSGPRGGDYGYTF
TRBV30	once	TRBD2	TRBJ2-5	TGTGCCTGGAGTCTTGCTAGCGGGAGCATTCAAGAGACCCAGTACTTC	CAWSLASGSIQETQYF
TRBV2	-	TRBD1	TRBJ2-7	TGTGCCAGCAGTGCATCGGGACAGAACTACGAGCAGTACTTC	CASSASGQNYEQYF
TRBV19	-	TRBD1	TRBJ2-7	TGTGCCAGTCAGCCAGACAGGGGGTACGAGCAGTACTTC	CASQPDRGYEQYF
TRBV30	-	-	TRBJ1-1	TGTGCCTGGAGTGTAGGGGAGAACACTGAAGCTTTCTTT	CAWSVGENTEAFF
TRBV10-1	-	-	TRBJ2-3	TGCGCCAGCAGTGAAGGTGTTGGGTACAGGTGCACAGATACGCAGTATTTT	CASSEGVGYRCTDTQYF
TRBV12-3/TRBV12-4	-	-	TRBJ1-2	TGTGCCAGCAGTTTCACGGGCTATGGCTACACCTTC	CASSFTGYGYTF
TRBV29-1	-	TRBD1	TRBJ2-2	TGCAGCGCCTGGACAGGGGGGAACACCGGGGAGCTGTTTTTT	CSAWTGGNTGELFF
TRBV6-1	-	-	TRBJ1-1	TGTGCCAGCAGTGAAGATCCGGGGAACACTGAAGCTTTCTTT	CASSEDPGNTEAFF
TRBV19	-	TRBD1	TRBJ2-7	TGTGCCAGTTCCCCCGGGACAGACTCCTACGAGCAGTACTTC	CASSPGTDSYEQYF
TRBV24-1	few	-	TRBJ1-5	TGTGCCACCACTCGGGTGGATCAGCCCCAGCATTTT	CATTRVDQPQHF
TRBV9	-	TRBD2	TRBJ2-5	TGTGCCAGCAGCGCTCTAGCGGGAGGCCCCCAAGAGACCCAGTACTTC	CASSALAGGPQETQYF
TRBV7-9	-	TRBD1	TRBJ1-1	TGTGCCAGCAGCCCTTCAGGGGGGATATTAAACACTGAAGCTTTCTTT	CASSPSGGILNTEAFF
TRBV5-8	-	TRBD2	TRBJ2-7	TGTGCCAGCAGCTTAGTTGAGGCTCTCGGGACTAGCGAGCAGTACTTC	CASSLVEALGTSEQYF
TRBV19	-	TRBD1	TRBJ2-2	TGTGCCAGTAGTGACCCGGGTCAGGGGGCGAACACCGGGGAGCTGTTTTTT	CASSDPGQGANTGELFF
TRBV2	-	TRBD1	TRBJ2-7	TGTGCCAGCACAGGGGGCCTTAACGAGCAGTACTTC	CASTGGLNEQYF
TRBV25-1	-	-	TRBJ1-3	TGTGCCAGCAGCTCAAACCCCAGGGTTGTGCAAAACACCATATATTTT	CASSSNPRVVQNTIYF
TRBV30	-	TRBD1	TRBJ1-4	TGTGCCTGGACCAACGACAGGGAAAGAGAAAAACTGTTTTTT	CAWTNDREREKLFF
TRBV30	-	-	TRBJ1-2	TGTGCCTGGAGTAACTTGCACAACTATGGCTACACCTTC	CAWSNLHNYGYTF
TRBV19	-	TRBD1	TRBJ2-5	TGTGCCAGTAGTATAGCCTCGGGACAGGGGACCAAAGAGACCCAGTACTTC	CASSIASGQGTKETQYF
TRBV25-1	once	-	TRBJ1-2	TGTGCCAGCAGTGAATTGAGAGGATTCGTCTATGGCTACACCTTC	CASSELRGFVYGYTF
TRBV7-2	-	TRBD2	TRBJ2-3	TGTGCCAGCAGACTAGCGGGGGGGCCCACAGATACGCAGTATTTT	CASRLAGGPTDTQYF
TRBV6-2/TRBV6-3	-	TRBD2	TRBJ2-3	TGTGCCAGCAGCGATTCCGGGACTAGCGGGATTAGCACAGATACGCAGTATTTT	CASSDSGTSGISTDTQYF
TRBV5-8	-	-	TRBJ1-5	TGTGCCAGCAGCGCCTACAGGGTTAGTCAGCCCCAGCATTTT	CASSAYRVSQPQHF
TRBV27	-	TRBD2	TRBJ2-1	TGTGCCAGCAGTTTTAGCGGGAGAGTCTATGAGCAGTTCTTC	CASSFSGRVYEQFF
TRBV27	-	TRBD1	TRBJ1-5	TGTGCCAGCAGTTTATCGACAGGGAATAGCAATCAGCCCCAGCATTTT	CASSLSTGNSNQPQHF
TRBV6-6	-	TRBD1	TRBJ1-2	TGTGCCAGCACAAATCAGGGGGCGAATTCTCCTTATGGCTACACCTTC	CASTNQGANSPYGYTF
TRBV7-9	-	-	TRBJ2-7	TGTGCCAGCAGCTTAGTGCAGACAGACTACGAGCAGTACTTC	CASSLVQTDYEQYF
TRBV27	-	-	TRBJ2-7	TGTGCCAGCAGTTTAGGTATCGGGGTGGAGCAGTACTTC	CASSLGIGVEQYF
TRBV6-5	once	-	TRBJ2-7	TGTGCCAGCACAACCTGGGGGGGCGCAGGCCACGAGCAGTACTTC	CASTTWGGAGHEQYF
TRBV7-3	-	-	TRBJ2-3	TGTGCCAGCAGCTTAACGGGGGGATTGACGCAGTATTTT	CASSLTGGLTQYF
TRBV7-9	-	-	TRBJ1-1	TGTGCCAGCAGCTTAGGCCAGGGTATCACTGAAGCTTTCTTT	CASSLGQGITEAFF
TRBV11-2	-	TRBD2	TRBJ2-7	TGTGCCAGCAGTCATAAGTCTAGCGGTTCCTACGAGCAGTACTTC	CASSHKSSGSYEQYF
TRBV19	-	TRBD1	TRBJ1-3	TGTGCCAGTAAGAGAGGGGGCCATGGAAACACCATATATTTT	CASKRGGHGNTIYF
TRBV7-9	few	-	TRBJ1-3	TGTGCCAGCAGCTATCTGGAGGCCTGGAGAAACACCATATATTTT	CASSYLEAWRNTIYF
TRBV29-1	-	TRBD2	TRBJ2-5	TGCAGCGTTGAGGGAGGGCCGGGTGAGACCCAGTACTTC	CSVEGGPGETQYF
TRBV5-1	-	TRBD2	TRBJ2-1	TGCGCCAGCAGCGTGATAGCGGGAAACTACAATGAGCAGTTCTTC	CASSVIAGNYNEQFF
TRBV11-1	-	-	TRBJ2-2	TGTGCCAGCAGCGCGGGGTGGACCGGGGAGCTGTTTTTT	CASSAGWTGELFF
TRBV11-3	-	TRBD1	TRBJ2-1	TGTGCCAGCAGCACCCACAGGGGAGCCTACAATGAGCAGTTCTTC	CASSTHRGAYNEQFF
TRBV5-1	-	-	TRBJ1-1	TGCGCCAGCAGCGAACGAGCCGGACACAAGAACACTGAAGCTTTCTTT	CASSERAGHKNTEAFF
TRBV7-2	-	TRBD2	TRBJ2-7	TGTGCCAGCAGCTGGTTGACTAGCGGGACTTACGAGCAGTACTTC	CASSWLTSGTYEQYF
TRBV3-1/TRBV3-2	once	-	TRBJ2-7	TGTGCCAGCAGCCCGACAGGTTTTAGCTCCTACGAGCAGTACTTC	CASSPTGFSSYEQYF
TRBV5-1	-	-	TRBJ2-3	TGCGCCAGCAGCTTGGGGCTGTTAAGCCGGGGTGTTCCAGATACGCAGTATTTT	CASSLGLLSRGVPDTQYF
TRBV6-1	-	-	TRBJ1-2	TGTGCCAGCAGTGAACGCACGGTGGAGTCAGGGGGCTACACCTTC	CASSERTVESGGYTF
TRBV30	-	-	TRBJ2-7	TGTGCCTGGAGTGGGAGGGCCTACGAGCAGTACTTC	CAWSGRAYEQYF